The 3 T cell receptor beta chains below all came from one sample that was sequenced in a study of T cell changes during pregnancy in multiple sclerosis. This table comes from immunoSEQ multiplex PCR, and its TCRdb copy is limited to in-frame clones, with some not included. The top ten clones hold more than 1.4% of a sample with roughly 80,000 clones, around 92% of them seen once. Material: peripheral blood, obtained before pregnancy. These receptors were collected from a female donor with multiple sclerosis, enrolled in a pregnancy study.

V usage is TRBV19 and J usage is TRBJ2-2; a weak D match, TRBD1 (6 bases). With 4 bases removed from V and 1 base from J, the gap between germline ends came to 13 bases. CDR1 LNHDA and CDR2 SQIVND come from the germline V gene (reference sequence). This CDR3 region has 16 residues. The CDR3 DNA reads as TGTGCCAGTAGTACCGAAGACAGGTGGAACACCGGGGAGCTGTTTTTT. It encodes CASSTEDRWNTGELFF.

The chain couples TRBV2 to TRBJ1-1, with TRBD1 as a possible D gene (6 bases). The CDR3 length is 11 residues. CDR1 and CDR2 from the germline V gene are SNHLY and FYNNEI. V lost 8 bases and J lost 7, with 11 bases in between. CDR3 sequence reads: CASYREGEAFF. The CDR3 nucleotides are TGTGCCAGCTACAGGGAGGGTGAAGCTTTCTTT.

This chain connects TRBV7-2 to TRBJ1-1, with unresolved D. Germline CDR1 is SGHTA and CDR2 is FQGNSA. V lost 3 bases to trimming and J lost 4 bases, with 12 bases between them. There are 14 residues in the CDR3. This CDR3 reads CASSFRSYSTEAFF. The CDR3 DNA sequence: TGTGCCAGCAGCTTCCGTTCATACAGCACTGAAGCTTTCTTT.